The clone carrying this T cell receptor beta chain showed up many times. Its antigen is still unknown. The sample comes from a study of T cell repertoires in cytomegalovirus infection. Whole-study context: Both a matching HLA type and CMV infection were indicated by public TCR beta signatures.

TCRdb independently ran MiXCR on the reads; one entry per CDR3 protein. The data hold under 150,000 distinct CDR3 sequences, with 24% observed a single time. Trimming took 3 bases from V and 4 from J, leaving 12 bases between them. This CDR3 contains 14 residues. The germline CDR1 and CDR2 sequences are SGHNT and YENEEA. This clonotype was sampled from a human donor in good health (CMV status not recorded). Some clones in this sample may be carry-over from other donors' samples. The source material was PBMCs, sequenced either directly or after in vitro stimulation (not recorded which). The chain carries TRBV11-3 and TRBJ1-1, with TRBD1 as a possible D gene (6 bases). The CDR3 coding sequence is TGTGCCAGCAGCTTGGGGGGGCGGGTCACTGAAGCTTTCTTT. Translation: CASSLGGRVTEAFF.